Listed here is a single T cell receptor (beta chain). The antigen is not known. The data originate from a study of T cell responses to AZD1222 COVID-19 vaccine. Germline-derived CDR1 and CDR2 are SGHTA and FQGTGA. Trimming removed 4 bases at V and 8 bases at J, with 11 bases between. The CDR3 runs 13 residues. Broader study findings: Along spike, vaccine-associated CD4 TCRs were found throughout, with dominance at 160-218 and 743-854. Donor demographics were predominantly white British with a female majority; clonal diversity may be underestimated. Repertoires were sampled only after the peak T cell response.

The assay was immunoSEQ multiplex PCR, and TCRdb's table has in-frame clones only and misses some. The profile covers some 130,000 clones, with more than 80% appearing a single time and roughly 4% taken by the ten largest. The input for sequencing was peripheral blood, taken on day 0 of AZD1222 vaccination. This rearrangement joins TRBV7-3 to TRBJ2-2; D remains unclear. The receptor comes from an adult in good health. The CDR3 DNA follows: TGTGCCAGCAGCTCGAACAGAGGAGGGGAGCTGTTTTTT. This sequence encodes CASSSNRGGELFF.